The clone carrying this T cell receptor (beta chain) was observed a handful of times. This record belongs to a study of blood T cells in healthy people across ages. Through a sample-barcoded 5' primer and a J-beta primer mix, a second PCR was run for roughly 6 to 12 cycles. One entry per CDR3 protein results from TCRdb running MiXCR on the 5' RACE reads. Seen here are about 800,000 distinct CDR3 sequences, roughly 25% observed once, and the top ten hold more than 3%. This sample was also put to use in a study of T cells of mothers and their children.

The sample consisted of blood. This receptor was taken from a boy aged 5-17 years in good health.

CDR3 in DNA: TGTGCCAGCAGCCAAGGTCTCAGCGGGAGGGCGGCAGATACGCAGTATTTT. This sequence encodes CASSQGLSGRAADTQYF. V gene TRBV4-2 combines with J gene TRBJ2-3; 10 bases line up with TRBD2. The CDR3 has 17 residues. The trim removed 1 base at V and 4 bases at J, leaving 8 bases unmatched. Germline assignment: CDR1 LGHNA and CDR2 YNFKEQ.